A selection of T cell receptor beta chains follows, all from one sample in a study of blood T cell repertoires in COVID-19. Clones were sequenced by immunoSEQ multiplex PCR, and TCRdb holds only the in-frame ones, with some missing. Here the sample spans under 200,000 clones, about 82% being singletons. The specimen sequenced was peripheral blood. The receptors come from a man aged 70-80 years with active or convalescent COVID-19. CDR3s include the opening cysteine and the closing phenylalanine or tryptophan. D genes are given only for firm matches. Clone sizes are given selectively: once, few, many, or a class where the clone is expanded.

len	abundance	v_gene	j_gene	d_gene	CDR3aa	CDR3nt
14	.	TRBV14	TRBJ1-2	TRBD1	CASSQGQGFYGYTF	TGTGCCAGCAGCCAGGGACAGGGGTTTTATGGCTACACCTTC
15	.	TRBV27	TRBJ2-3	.	CASSSKARGGCTQYF	TGTGCCAGCAGTTCCAAGGCAAGGGGGGGGTGTACGCAGTATTTT
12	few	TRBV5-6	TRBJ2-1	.	CASTTTYNEQFF	TGTGCCAGCACCACAACCTACAATGAGCAGTTCTTC
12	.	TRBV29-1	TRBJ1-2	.	CSVAGQNYGYTF	TGCAGCGTTGCCGGACAGAACTATGGCTACACCTTC
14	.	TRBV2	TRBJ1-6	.	CASKMSGANSPLHF	TGTGCCAGCAAAATGAGTGGGGCAAATTCACCCCTCCACTTT
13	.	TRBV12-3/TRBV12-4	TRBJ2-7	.	CASSSDRRWEQYF	TGTGCCAGCTCCTCCGACAGGCGTTGGGAGCAGTACTTC
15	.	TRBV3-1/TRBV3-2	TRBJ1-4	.	CASSQVGALSEKLFF	TGTGCCAGCAGCCAAGTGGGGGCGCTGAGTGAAAAACTGTTTTTT
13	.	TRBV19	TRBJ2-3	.	CASKGPGVDTQYF	TGTGCCAGTAAGGGGCCGGGAGTTGATACGCAGTATTTT
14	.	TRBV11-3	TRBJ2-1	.	CASSLGRGHNEQFF	TGTGCCAGCAGCTTAGGCAGGGGCCACAATGAGCAGTTCTTC
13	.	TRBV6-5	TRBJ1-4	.	CASKRLTNEKLFF	TGTGCCAGCAAGCGGTTAACTAATGAAAAACTGTTTTTT
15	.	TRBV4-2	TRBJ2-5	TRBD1	CASSQADRGSETQYF	TGTGCCAGCAGCCAAGCAGACAGGGGGAGCGAGACCCAGTACTTC
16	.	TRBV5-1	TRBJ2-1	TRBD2	CASSLDLAGGLNEQFF	TGCGCCAGCAGCTTAGACTTAGCGGGGGGGCTCAATGAGCAGTTCTTC
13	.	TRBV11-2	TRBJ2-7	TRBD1	CASSLDRGREQYF	TGTGCCAGCAGCTTAGACAGGGGGCGTGAGCAGTACTTC
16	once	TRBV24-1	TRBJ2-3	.	CATSDPKGGSTDTQYF	TGTGCCACCAGTGATCCCAAAGGCGGGAGCACAGATACGCAGTATTTT
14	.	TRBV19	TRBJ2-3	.	CASSINTGTDTQYF	TGTGCCAGTAGTATAAATACAGGGACAGATACGCAGTATTTT
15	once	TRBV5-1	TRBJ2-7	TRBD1	CASSFGTGVSYEQYF	TGCGCCAGCAGCTTTGGGACAGGGGTTTCCTACGAGCAGTACTTC
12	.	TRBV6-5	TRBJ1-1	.	CASSKQGTEAFF	TGTGCCAGCAGCAAACAGGGAACTGAAGCTTTCTTT
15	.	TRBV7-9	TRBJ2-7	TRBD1	CASSSDRGSRYEQYF	TGTGCCAGCAGCTCCGACAGGGGGAGTCGTTACGAGCAGTACTTC
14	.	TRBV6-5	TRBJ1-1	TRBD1	CASSLLGQDTEAFF	TGTGCCAGCAGTTTACTCGGACAGGACACTGAAGCTTTCTTT
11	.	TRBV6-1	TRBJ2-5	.	CASSREETQYF	TGTGCCAGCAGCCGCGAGGAGACCCAGTACTTC
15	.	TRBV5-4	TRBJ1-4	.	CASSFAGDGNEKLFF	TGTGCCAGCAGCTTCGCAGGGGACGGGAATGAAAAACTGTTTTTT
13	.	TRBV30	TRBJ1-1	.	CAWSELRDTEAFF	TGTGCCTGGAGTGAACTCAGGGACACTGAAGCTTTCTTT
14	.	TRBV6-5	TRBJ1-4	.	CASTGSGSNEKLFF	TGTGCCAGTACAGGGTCCGGATCAAATGAAAAACTGTTTTTT
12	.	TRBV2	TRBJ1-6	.	CASAPPGHLFHF	TGTGCCAGCGCCCCCCCTGGACACCTATTTCACTTT
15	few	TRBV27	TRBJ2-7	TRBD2	CASSLDWREGREQYF	TGTGCCAGCAGTTTAGATTGGCGGGAGGGCCGCGAGCAGTACTTC
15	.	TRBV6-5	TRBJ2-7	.	CASSYSLNADNEQYF	TGTGCCAGCAGTTACTCTCTAAACGCGGACAACGAGCAGTACTTC
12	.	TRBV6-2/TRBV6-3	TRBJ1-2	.	CASSTAWAGYTF	TGTGCCAGCAGTACAGCATGGGCTGGCTACACCTTC
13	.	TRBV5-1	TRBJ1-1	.	CASSSPGNTEAFF	TGCGCCAGCAGCTCACCAGGGAACACTGAAGCTTTCTTT
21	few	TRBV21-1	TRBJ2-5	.	CASSQRFGGTADESNRQTQYF	TGTGCCAGCAGCCAGCGATTCGGCGGGACAGCAGACGAAAGCAACCGTCAGACCCAGTACTTC
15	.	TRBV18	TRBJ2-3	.	CASSNELVGTDTQYF	TGTGCCAGCTCCAACGAACTAGTTGGCACAGATACGCAGTATTTT
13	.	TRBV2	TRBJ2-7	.	CASGQGSPYEQYF	TGTGCCAGTGGGCAGGGGTCTCCCTACGAGCAGTACTTC
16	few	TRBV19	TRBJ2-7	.	CASSRYGTFSSYEQYF	TGTGCCAGTAGCCGCTACGGGACATTTTCCTCCTACGAGCAGTACTTC
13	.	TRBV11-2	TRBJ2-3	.	CASSSPGTDTQYF	TGTGCCAGCAGCTCCCCAGGGACAGATACGCAGTATTTT